Following are 3 T cell receptor beta chains from one sample sequenced in a study of PD-1 blockade in classical Hodgkin lymphoma (dated by TCRdb to about 2020). Receptor libraries were prepared by the immunoSEQ multiplex PCR assay. TCRdb took this table from immuneACCESS and kept in-frame rearrangements with V and J called. Such tables lack part of the clones; where checked against another copy, unresolved V genes explain under half of the gap, and the rest is unexplained. In this sample the table shows over 60,000 clones, 71% of which occur a single time. The ten largest make up 7.5% to 9.5% of the sample. This specimen's time point label, interpreted: cycle 2 day 1 (C2D1) of nivolumab. Every trial patient had relapsed following autologous stem cell transplantation, and prior brentuximab vedotin exposure was what differed among cohorts A, B and C. Sequencing was performed on peripheral blood mononuclear cells (PBMCs), taken before the second cycle of nivolumab. The source of these receptors is a human donor with classical Hodgkin lymphoma.

The chain carries TRBV5-4 and TRBJ2-3; D remains unclear. The CDR3 contains 14 residues. V shed 4 bases and J shed 2 bases, with 11 bases lying between them. Germline V gene sequence: CDR1 SGHNT, CDR2 YYREEE (reference sequence). Written as DNA, the CDR3 is TGTGCCAGCAGCCCGATAGGATACACAGATACGCAGTATTTT. It is translated as CASSPIGYTDTQYF.

V is TRBV28 and J is TRBJ1-5; D unresolved. Trimming removed 7 bases at V and 9 bases at J, with 25 bases between. The CDR3 extends over 16 amino acids. Germline-derived CDR1 and CDR2 are MDHEN and SYDVKM. CDR3 protein: CASISRPRGRQWPQHF. CDR3 sequence (DNA): TGTGCCAGCATTTCTAGGCCGAGAGGGCGCCAGTGGCCCCAGCATTTT.

This sequence joins TRBV7-2 and TRBJ1-1; D unclear. Germline loops: CDR1 SGHTA, CDR2 FQGNSA. Trimming removed 5 bases at V and 0 bases at J, with 7 bases between. This CDR3 is built from 13 residues. The CDR3 protein is CASSQPVNTEAFF. The CDR3 DNA sequence: TGTGCCAGCAGCCAACCGGTGAACACTGAAGCTTTCTTT.